The 14 T cell receptor beta chains presented below share a single source sample, sequenced in a study of blood T cell repertoires in COVID-19. Assay: immunoSEQ multiplex PCR; the TCRdb copy retains only in-frame clones and omits some. The table shows about 400,000 clones, with around 89% occurring only once. The source material was peripheral blood. These receptors were collected from a man aged 35 to 55 with acute or convalescent COVID-19.

The sample holds a few counts of this clone. This sequence joins TRBV30 and TRBJ2-2; TRBD1 is a possible D gene (5 bases). The CDR3 runs to 14 residues. V lost 3 bases and J 3 bases, leaving 11 bases between the germline ends. Germline V CDR1 and CDR2: GTSNPN, SVGIG (reference sequence). The CDR3 DNA reads TGTGCCTGGAGGTTAGACAGTTACACCGGGGAGCTGTTTTTT. It yields the protein CAWRLDSYTGELFF.

V is TRBV30 and J is TRBJ2-3; TRBD1 aligns across 9 bases. V trimming: 4 bases; J trimming: 0 bases; junction bases outside the gene matches: 8. This CDR3 is built from 16 residues. Germline CDR1 is GTSNPN and CDR2 is SVGIG (reference sequence). This CDR3 reads CAWTQGALASTDTQYF. In DNA form, the CDR3 reads TGTGCCTGGACACAGGGGGCCCTGGCTAGCACAGATACGCAGTATTTT.

The rearrangement links TRBV18 to TRBJ2-7, with 12 positions matching TRBD2. Germline lookup yields CDR1 KGHSH and CDR2 LQKENI. The CDR3 loop spans 18 amino acids. With V trimmed by 0 bases and J by 5 bases, 11 bases remained unmatched. CDR3 amino acids: CASSPPITSGRKFHEQYF. The DNA of the CDR3 is TGTGCCAGCTCACCACCAATCACTAGCGGGAGGAAGTTCCACGAGCAGTACTTC.

This chain links TRBV19 with TRBJ1-5; D gene unclear. The V end lost 3 bases, the J end lost 0 bases, and 12 bases lay between the germline ends. The CDR3 consists of 16 residues. From germline, CDR1 is LNHDA and CDR2 SQIVND (reference sequence). CDR3 region: CASSIRREYSNQPQHF. The CDR3 DNA reads as TGTGCCAGTAGTATTAGGAGGGAATATAGCAATCAGCCCCAGCATTTT.

V and J are TRBV7-3 and TRBJ1-6, with 8 bases lining up with TRBD1. Trimming removed 3 bases from V and 7 bases from J; junction bases left unmatched: 5. The V gene's germline CDR1 is SGHTA and CDR2 FQGTGA. CDR3 length equals 15 residues. CDR3 region: CASSFQGAPNSPLHF. The CDR3 region has the DNA TGTGCCAGCAGCTTCCAGGGGGCTCCCAATTCACCCCTCCACTTT.

This chain connects TRBV27 to TRBJ2-1, with D hard to call. V dropped 5 bases and J dropped 0 bases, with 23 bases sitting between them. Germline CDR1 reads MNHEY; CDR2 reads SMNVEV (reference sequence). This CDR3 has 19 residues. DNA of the CDR3: TGTGCCAGCAGTCCACCCCAGAGTTATATGCGGCGCTCCTACAATGAGCAGTTCTTC. Translated: CASSPPQSYMRRSYNEQFF.

CDR3 sequence reads: CAWSVRAPNYGYTF. Here the CDR3 DNA reads TGTGCCTGGAGTGTACGAGCGCCGAACTATGGCTACACCTTC. This chain uses TRBV30 with TRBJ1-2, with D unresolved. V lost 0 bases and J lost 2, with 10 bases in between. The CDR3 length is 14 residues. The germline V gene encodes CDR1 GTSNPN and CDR2 SVGIG (reference sequence).

This clone was observed a single time. The chain uses TRBV5-1 and TRBJ1-4, with D hard to call. The germline CDR1 and CDR2 sequences are SGHRS and YFSETQ. The V gene lost 0 bases and the J gene lost 0 bases, with 9 bases spanning the gap. This CDR3 spans 16 amino acids. The CDR3 loop reads CASSLAGGSTNEKLFF. CDR3 DNA sequence: TGCGCCAGCAGCTTGGCCGGCGGGTCAACTAATGAAAAACTGTTTTTT.

This rearrangement joins TRBV1 to TRBJ2-3; the table's D gene call, TRBD2, was not cross checked with the DNA. TRBV1 has pseudogene status. CDR3 size: 15 residues. This CDR3 reads CTSRISGPRPDTQYF. The CDR3 region has the DNA TGCACCAGCAGAATATCCGGTCCTAGGCCAGATACGCAGTATTTT.

The rearrangement links TRBV30 to TRBJ1-6, with a weak D call TRBD1 (6 bases). The germline CDR1 and CDR2 sequences are GTSNPN and SVGIG (reference sequence). V was shortened by 3 bases and J by 10 bases, with 19 bases between the two germline ends. The CDR3 consists of 15 residues. As DNA, the CDR3 is TGTGCCTGGAGGACTGAGAACAGGGTAATATCACCCCTCCACTTT. This translates into CAWRTENRVISPLHF.

The rearrangement links TRBV28 to TRBJ2-7; 7 bases line up with TRBD1. Per the germline V gene, CDR1 is MDHEN and CDR2 is SYDVKM. V dropped 2 bases and J dropped 4; count of bases not matched to a gene: 8. The CDR3 is made up of 15 amino acids. CDR3 in amino acids: CASSLVKGAPYEQYF. The DNA for the CDR3 is TGTGCCAGCAGTTTAGTTAAGGGGGCACCTTACGAGCAGTACTTC.

The gene calls are TRBV5-6 and TRBJ1-2; TRBD1 matches 7 bases. Losses at the gene ends were 4 bases for V and 4 bases for J; bases not matched to a gene: 7. From germline, CDR1 is SGHDT and CDR2 YYEEEE. The CDR3 has 14 amino acids. The chain's CDR3 is CASSRQGGTYGYTF. For the CDR3, the DNA is TGTGCCAGCAGCCGACAGGGAGGTACCTATGGCTACACCTTC.

The chain recombines TRBV5-1 with TRBJ1-2; weak D call: TRBD1 (6 bases). This CDR3 is 14 amino acids long. Trimming cost V 3 bases and J 1 base, with 10 bases left between them. The germline V gene encodes CDR1 SGHRS and CDR2 YFSETQ. CDR3 sequence reads: CASSSGTRNYGYTF. The CDR3 DNA is TGCGCCAGCAGCTCAGGGACACGTAACTATGGCTACACCTTC.

The rearrangement joins TRBV5-1 to TRBJ1-2, with D possibly being TRBD1 (5 bases). The V gene lost 2 bases and the J gene lost 3 bases, with 14 bases spanning the gap. Germline lookup yields CDR1 SGHRS and CDR2 YFSETQ. This CDR3 contains 15 residues. The CDR3 sequence is CASSFGPIRDYGYTF. The CDR3 DNA sequence: TGCGCCAGCAGCTTCGGACCCATCAGGGACTATGGCTACACCTTC.